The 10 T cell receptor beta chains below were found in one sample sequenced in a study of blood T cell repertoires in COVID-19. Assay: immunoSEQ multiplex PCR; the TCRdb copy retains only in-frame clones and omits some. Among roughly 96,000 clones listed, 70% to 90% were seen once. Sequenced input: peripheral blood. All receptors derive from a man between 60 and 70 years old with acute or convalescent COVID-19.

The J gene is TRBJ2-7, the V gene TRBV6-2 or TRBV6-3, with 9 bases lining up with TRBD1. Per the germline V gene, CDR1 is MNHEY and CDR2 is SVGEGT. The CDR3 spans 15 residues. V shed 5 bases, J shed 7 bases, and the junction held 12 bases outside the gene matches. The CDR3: CASSRGTGSVGEQYF. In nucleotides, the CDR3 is TGTGCCAGCAGTCGGGGGACAGGGAGCGTGGGGGAGCAGTACTTC.

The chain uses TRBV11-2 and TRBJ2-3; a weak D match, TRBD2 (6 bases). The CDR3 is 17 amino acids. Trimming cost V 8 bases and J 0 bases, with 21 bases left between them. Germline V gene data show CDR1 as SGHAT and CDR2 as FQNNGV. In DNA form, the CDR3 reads TGTGCCAGCCAGCGACTAGGTGGTGCCTCTAGCACAGATACGCAGTATTTT. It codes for CASQRLGGASSTDTQYF.

The CDR3 DNA follows: TGTGCCAGCAGCCCAGACGGGAATCAGCCCCAGCATTTT. Residues: CASSPDGNQPQHF. The V and J genes are TRBV6-5 and TRBJ1-5; D not certain. The V end lost 6 bases, the J end lost 4 bases, and 10 bases lay between the germline ends. The CDR3 is made up of 13 amino acids. The germline gives CDR1 MNHEY, CDR2 SVGAGI.

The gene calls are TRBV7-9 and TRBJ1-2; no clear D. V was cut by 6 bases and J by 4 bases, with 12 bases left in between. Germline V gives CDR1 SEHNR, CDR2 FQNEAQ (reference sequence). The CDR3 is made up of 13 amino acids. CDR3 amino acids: CASRPRTGYGYTF. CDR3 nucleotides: TGTGCCAGCAGACCTCGGACTGGCTATGGCTACACCTTC.

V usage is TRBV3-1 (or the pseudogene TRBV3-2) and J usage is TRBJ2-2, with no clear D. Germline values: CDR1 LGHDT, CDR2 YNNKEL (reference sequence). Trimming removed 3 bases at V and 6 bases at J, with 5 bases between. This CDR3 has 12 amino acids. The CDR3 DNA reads TGTGCCAGCAGCCAGGGCGCCGGGGAGCTGTTTTTT. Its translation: CASSQGAGELFF.

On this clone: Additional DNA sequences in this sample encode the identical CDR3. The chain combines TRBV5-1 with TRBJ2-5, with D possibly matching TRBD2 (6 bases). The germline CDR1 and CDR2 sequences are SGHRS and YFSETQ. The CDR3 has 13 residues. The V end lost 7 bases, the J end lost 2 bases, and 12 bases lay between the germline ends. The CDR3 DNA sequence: TGCGCCAGCCGGCCGGGACTGCAAGAGACCCAGTACTTC. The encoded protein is CASRPGLQETQYF. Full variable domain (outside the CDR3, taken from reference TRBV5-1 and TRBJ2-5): KAGVTQTPRYLIKTRGQQVTLSCSPISGHRSVSWYQQTPGQGLQFLFEYFSETQRNKGNFPGRFSGRQFSNSRSEMNVSTLELGDSALYLCASRPGLQETQYFGPGTRLLVL.

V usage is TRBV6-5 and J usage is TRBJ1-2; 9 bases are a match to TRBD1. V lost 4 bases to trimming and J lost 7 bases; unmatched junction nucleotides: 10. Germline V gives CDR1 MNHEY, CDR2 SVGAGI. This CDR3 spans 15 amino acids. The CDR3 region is CASSFMGQGRSGYTF. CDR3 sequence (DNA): TGTGCCAGCAGTTTTATGGGACAGGGTAGGAGTGGCTACACCTTC.

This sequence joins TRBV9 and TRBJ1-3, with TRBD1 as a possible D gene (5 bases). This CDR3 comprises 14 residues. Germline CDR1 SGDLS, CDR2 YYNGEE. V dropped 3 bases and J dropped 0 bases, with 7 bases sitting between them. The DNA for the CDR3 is TGTGCCAGCAGCGCAGGGAACTCTGGAAACACCATATATTTT. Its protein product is CASSAGNSGNTIYF.

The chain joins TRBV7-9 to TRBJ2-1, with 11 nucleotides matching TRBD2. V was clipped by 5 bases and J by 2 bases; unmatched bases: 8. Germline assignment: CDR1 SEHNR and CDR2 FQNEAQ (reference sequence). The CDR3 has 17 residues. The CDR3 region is CASSPHRTSGPYNEQFF. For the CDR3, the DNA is TGTGCCAGCAGCCCTCATAGGACTAGCGGGCCCTACAATGAGCAGTTCTTC.

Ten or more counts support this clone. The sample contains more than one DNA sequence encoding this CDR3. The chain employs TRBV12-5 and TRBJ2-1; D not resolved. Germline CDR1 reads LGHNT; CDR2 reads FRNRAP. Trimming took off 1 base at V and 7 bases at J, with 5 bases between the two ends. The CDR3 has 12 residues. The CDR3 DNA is TGTGCTAGTGGTTTGGGTCAGAATGAGCAGTTCTTC. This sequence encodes CASGLGQNEQFF.